These 2 T cell receptor beta chains originate from one sample sequenced in a study of cytomegalovirus exposure and HLA in healthy donors. Libraries were prepared by immunoSEQ multiplex PCR; TCRdb keeps only in-frame clonotypes and omits some of them. This sample yields 150,000 to 200,000 clones, of which around 85% are seen a single time; roughly 5.8% belongs to the top ten. The sample was PBMCs. Receptor source: a woman aged 30 to 39 in good health and CMV-seronegative.

The chain combines TRBV7-2 with TRBJ1-3; D remains unclear. V was shortened by 6 bases and J by 8 bases, with 17 bases between the two germline ends. The CDR3 has 14 residues. Germline-derived CDR1 and CDR2 are SGHTA and FQGNSA. CDR3 region: CASSYGPVADTIYF. Written as DNA, the CDR3 is TGTGCCAGCAGTTACGGACCCGTGGCTGACACCATATATTTT.

This chain links TRBV19 with TRBJ1-2; weak D call: TRBD1 (6 bases). Germline V gives CDR1 LNHDA, CDR2 SQIVND (reference sequence). This CDR3 contains 13 residues. The V gene lost 9 bases and the J gene lost 0 bases, with 11 bases spanning the gap. The CDR3: CASSGTPNYGYTF. The CDR3 DNA reads TGTGCCAGCTCCGGGACACCTAACTATGGCTACACCTTC.